One and the same sample provided the 21 T cell receptor beta chains below, sequenced in a study of tumor and adjacent non-tumor tissue in lung cancer. The template was RNA from unsorted bulk tissue. The library came from three nested PCR rounds adapted from ARM-PCR protocols. TCRdb redid the calling of the multiplex PCR reads with MiXCR, one entry per CDR3 protein. The sample records around 120,000 distinct CDR3 sequences, about 66% being singletons. The source material was lung tumor tissue. Receptor source: a man aged 25 to 40 with non-small cell lung cancer.

The sample holds many counts of this clonotype. The chain has TRBV29-1 and TRBJ1-1; D is uncertain. The CDR3 runs 11 residues. V lost 4 bases, J lost 0 bases, and 3 bases lay in between. Per the germline V gene, CDR1 is SQVTM and CDR2 is ANQGSEA. The DNA of the CDR3 is TGCAGCGTTGCCCTGAACACTGAAGCTTTCTTT. It is translated as CSVALNTEAFF.

This clonotype was recorded many times. The rearrangement joins TRBV20-1 to TRBJ2-1; D might be TRBD2 (5 bases). V lost 5 bases and J lost 0, with 11 bases in between. The CDR3 has 14 amino acids. Germline V gives CDR1 DFQATT, CDR2 SNEGSKA (reference sequence). Here the CDR3 reads CSALGLGSYNEQFF. DNA of the CDR3: TGCAGTGCTCTCGGACTCGGCTCCTACAATGAGCAGTTCTTC.

Comment on this clonotype: A junction boundary mismatches the germline segment, possibly from a read error. The rearrangement links TRBV12-3 or TRBV12-4 to TRBJ1-5; D might be TRBD1 (6 bases). This CDR3 contains 15 residues. CDR3 residues: CASSIVWGLNQPQHF. CDR3 coding DNA: TGCGCCAGCAGCATAGTCTGGGGGCTCAATCAGCCCCAGCATTTT.

The rearrangement links TRBV12-3 or TRBV12-4 to TRBJ2-3; 8 bases fit TRBD2. This CDR3 spans 16 amino acids. The V and J ends lost 2 bases and 3 bases, in that order; junction bases with no gene match: 7. The CDR3 loop is CASSLQPAGVTDTQYF. CDR3 DNA: TGTGCCAGCAGTTTACAACCAGCGGGGGTGACAGATACGCAGTATTTT.

For this clonotype: Possible read error: a much larger clone is one base away. The missing conserved phenylalanine or tryptophan at the end of this CDR3 makes a read error likely. The chain couples TRBV24-1 to TRBJ2-1; 11 bases are a match to TRBD1. The CDR3 runs 16 residues. J was trimmed by 4 bases and V by 0 bases; bases with no gene match: 1. CDR1 and CDR2 (germline): KGHDR, SFDVKD. The CDR3 nucleotides are TGTGCCACCAGTGATTTGGGGACAGGGGGTTACAATGAGCAGTTCATC. Protein: CATSDLGTGGYNEQFI.

Turning to this clonotype: A much larger clone differs by one base, so this may be a read error. Written as DNA, the CDR3 is TGTGCCAGCAGTGCCGATACGAACACTGAAGCTTTCTTT. Translated, it gives CASSADTNTEAFF. The rearrangement joins TRBV12-3 or TRBV12-4 to TRBJ1-1; D ambiguous. The V gene lost 5 bases and the J gene lost 1 base, with 8 bases spanning the gap. This CDR3 has 13 residues.

In regard to this clonotype: A much larger clone is a single base away; this may be a read error. This sequence joins TRBV20-1 and TRBJ2-3; D perhaps matches TRBD2 (6 bases). The CDR3 sequence is 14 residues long. Looked up from germline, CDR1 is DFQATT and CDR2 is SNEGSKA (reference sequence). The CDR3 loop reads CSTSGLPSTDTQYF. The CDR3, as DNA: TGCAGTACTAGTGGACTACCCAGCACAGATACGCAGTATTTT.

As to this clonotype: One base away lies a much larger clone, so this may be a sequencing read error. The J gene is TRBJ2-6, the V gene TRBV20-1; D call uncertain. The CDR3 consists of 15 residues. V was trimmed by 2 bases and J by 4 bases, leaving 12 bases between them. Germline V gene data show CDR1 as DFQATT and CDR2 as SNEGSKA (reference sequence). CDR3 sequence: CSARHLGSGANVLTF. The DNA of the CDR3 is TGCAGTGCTAGACATTTGGGTTCCGGGGCCAACGTCCTGACTTTC.

By its share, this clonotype is medium-sized. This sequence joins TRBV4-1 and TRBJ2-3, with D maybe TRBD2 (5 bases). Between the trimmed V and J ends, which lost 6 bases and 0 bases, there was a span of 16 bases. This CDR3 is 16 amino acids long. The germline V gene encodes CDR1 MGHRA and CDR2 YSYEKL. The CDR3 DNA sequence: TGCGCCAGCAGGCCCAGTGACTACCAGAGCACAGATACGCAGTATTTT. This translates into CASRPSDYQSTDTQYF.

As for this clonotype: An end of the junction differs from the germline gene, which may be a read error. The rearrangement uses TRBV6-6 and TRBJ2-2; tentatively, D is TRBD2 (6 bases). The CDR3 loop spans 18 amino acids. Per the germline V gene, CDR1 is MNHNY and CDR2 is SVGAGI (reference sequence). The CDR3 reads CASNSGFPEGQYTGEPFF. CDR3 nucleotides: TGTGCCAGCAATTCCGGCTTTCCGGAGGGCCAGTACACCGGGGAGCCGTTTTTT.

The J gene is TRBJ1-3, the V gene TRBV4-1; TRBD1 is a possible D gene (6 bases). There are 15 residues in the CDR3. CDR1 is MGHRA, CDR2 YSYEKL, per germline. V lost 0 bases, J lost 3 bases, and 9 bases lay in between. The CDR3 is CASSQEEGDGNTIYF. CDR3 bases: TGCGCCAGCAGCCAAGAGGAGGGGGATGGAAACACCATATATTTT.

As to this clonotype: No conserved phenylalanine or tryptophan is present at the end of the CDR3, so a read error is the likely explanation. The rearrangement joins TRBV20-1 to TRBJ1-4, with D perhaps matching TRBD1 (6 bases). The germline V and J ends were trimmed by 2 bases and 0 bases, with 10 bases remaining between them. This CDR3 is 15 amino acids long. Looked up from germline, CDR1 is DFQATT and CDR2 is SNEGSKA (reference sequence). CDR3 sequence (DNA): TGCAGTGCTAGACCTCAGGGGACAACTAATGAAAAACTGTTTTCT. Protein sequence: CSARPQGTTNEKLFS.

Concerning this clonotype: Germline is not matched at one junction end, which may reflect a read error. This chain uses TRBV6-6 with TRBJ1-4, with D possibly matching TRBD1 (6 bases). Germline loops: CDR1 MNHNY, CDR2 SVGAGI (reference sequence). CDR3 length equals 16 residues. This CDR3 is CVSTSARGANNEKLFF. The CDR3 DNA reads TGTGTCAGCACCTCCGCGCGGGGGGCAAATAATGAAAAACTGTTTTTT.

This clonotype has just a few counts. V usage is TRBV4-1 and J usage is TRBJ1-1; D not certain. V gave up 4 bases and J gave up 4 bases, with 13 bases separating them. CDR1 MGHRA and CDR2 YSYEKL come from the germline V gene. CDR3 length: 14 residues. The CDR3 loop reads CASSLDGKSTEAFF. Written as DNA, the CDR3 is TGCGCCAGCAGCCTGGACGGGAAGAGCACTGAAGCTTTCTTT.

For this clonotype: This may be a read error: a much more frequent sequence differs by one nucleotide. V usage is TRBV20-1 and J usage is TRBJ2-1; D may be TRBD2 (5 bases). The germline CDR1 and CDR2 sequences are DFQATT and SNEGSKA (reference sequence). The CDR3 consists of 15 residues. With 7 bases removed from V and 7 bases from J, the gap between germline ends came to 23 bases. Here the CDR3 DNA reads TGCAGTGTTATTCTGAGCGGTAGGGTCTTAAATGAGCAGTTCTTC. This translates into CSVILSGRVLNEQFF.

This clonotype was counted at least ten times. This rearrangement joins TRBV20-1 to TRBJ2-3; D might be TRBD1 (6 bases). With 6 bases removed from V and 9 bases from J, the gap between germline ends came to 13 bases. CDR3 size: 11 residues. In germline, CDR1 is DFQATT, CDR2 SNEGSKA (reference sequence). This CDR3 reads CSADPGATQYF. The CDR3 DNA reads TGCAGTGCCGATCCAGGGGCCACGCAGTATTTT.

With regard to this clonotype: An end of the junction does not agree with germline; a read error may underlie this. The genes are TRBV11-3 and TRBJ2-1; D is unresolved. There are 13 residues in the CDR3. Germline V gene data show CDR1 as SGHNT and CDR2 as YENEEA. CDR3 nucleotides: TGTGTCAGCAGCCCCACACCTGGCAATGGGCGGTTCTTC. It is translated as CVSSPTPGNGRFF.

This clonotype was recorded at least ten times. The genes are TRBV29-1 and TRBJ2-7, with D possibly being TRBD2 (6 bases). The CDR3 runs 12 residues. With 4 bases removed from V and 6 bases from J, the gap between germline ends came to 13 bases. The germline V gene has CDR1 SQVTM and CDR2 ANQGSEA. CDR3 nucleotide sequence: TGCAGCGTTGGGTCGGGGGATCGCGAGCAGTACTTC. It encodes CSVGSGDREQYF.

Of note for this clonotype: A much bigger clone sits one base away, suggesting this may be a read error. The gene calls are TRBV12-3 or TRBV12-4 and TRBJ1-1, with 7 positions matching TRBD1. The CDR3 runs to 16 residues. The V gene end was trimmed by 2 bases and the J gene end by 0 bases; junction bases not matched to a gene: 6. The CDR3 DNA is TGTGCCAGCAGTTTAAAGGACAGGAGAATGAACACTGAAGCTTTCTTT. Translation: CASSLKDRRMNTEAFF.

For this clonotype: Since a much larger clone is just one base distant, this may be a read error. This chain links TRBV29-1 with TRBJ2-1, with unresolved D. Germline-derived CDR1 and CDR2 are SQVTM and ANQGSEA. The length of the CDR3 is 15 residues. V lost 7 bases and J 1 base, leaving 17 bases between the germline ends. Here the CDR3 reads CSAQLGSGSYNEQFF. CDR3 in DNA: TGCAGCGCTCAACTGGGTTCAGGATCCTACAATGAGCAGTTCTTC.

The rearrangement uses TRBV12-3 or TRBV12-4 and TRBJ2-3, with 10 bases that match TRBD1. The CDR3 has 16 residues. J lost 11 bases, V lost 6 bases, and 17 bases had no gene match. The DNA for the CDR3 is TGTGCCAGCAGCGTGCGACAGGGGGCGCTTTCAAGTATGCAGTATTTT. Protein product: CASSVRQGALSSMQYF.